This T cell receptor (beta chain) comes out of a study of cytomegalovirus exposure and HLA in healthy donors. CDR1 and CDR2 (germline): SGHNT, YYREEE (reference sequence). Trimming removed 4 bases from V and 7 bases from J; junction bases left unmatched: 9. There are 15 residues in the CDR3. A multiplex PCR was run with 60 Vbeta primers and 13 Jbeta primers. Repertoires were generated with immunoSEQ multiplex PCR, while TCRdb's copy carries only in-frame clones and drops some. The sample yields fewer than 120,000 clones, roughly 78% seen once. This sequence originates from a woman aged 25 to 39 in good health and CMV-seronegative. The chain uses TRBV5-4 and TRBJ2-7, with 12 bases identical to TRBD2. Material: PBMCs. CDR3 amino acids: CASSPGTSGSGEQYF. For the CDR3, the DNA is TGTGCCAGCAGCCCGGGGACTAGCGGGTCAGGTGAGCAGTACTTC.